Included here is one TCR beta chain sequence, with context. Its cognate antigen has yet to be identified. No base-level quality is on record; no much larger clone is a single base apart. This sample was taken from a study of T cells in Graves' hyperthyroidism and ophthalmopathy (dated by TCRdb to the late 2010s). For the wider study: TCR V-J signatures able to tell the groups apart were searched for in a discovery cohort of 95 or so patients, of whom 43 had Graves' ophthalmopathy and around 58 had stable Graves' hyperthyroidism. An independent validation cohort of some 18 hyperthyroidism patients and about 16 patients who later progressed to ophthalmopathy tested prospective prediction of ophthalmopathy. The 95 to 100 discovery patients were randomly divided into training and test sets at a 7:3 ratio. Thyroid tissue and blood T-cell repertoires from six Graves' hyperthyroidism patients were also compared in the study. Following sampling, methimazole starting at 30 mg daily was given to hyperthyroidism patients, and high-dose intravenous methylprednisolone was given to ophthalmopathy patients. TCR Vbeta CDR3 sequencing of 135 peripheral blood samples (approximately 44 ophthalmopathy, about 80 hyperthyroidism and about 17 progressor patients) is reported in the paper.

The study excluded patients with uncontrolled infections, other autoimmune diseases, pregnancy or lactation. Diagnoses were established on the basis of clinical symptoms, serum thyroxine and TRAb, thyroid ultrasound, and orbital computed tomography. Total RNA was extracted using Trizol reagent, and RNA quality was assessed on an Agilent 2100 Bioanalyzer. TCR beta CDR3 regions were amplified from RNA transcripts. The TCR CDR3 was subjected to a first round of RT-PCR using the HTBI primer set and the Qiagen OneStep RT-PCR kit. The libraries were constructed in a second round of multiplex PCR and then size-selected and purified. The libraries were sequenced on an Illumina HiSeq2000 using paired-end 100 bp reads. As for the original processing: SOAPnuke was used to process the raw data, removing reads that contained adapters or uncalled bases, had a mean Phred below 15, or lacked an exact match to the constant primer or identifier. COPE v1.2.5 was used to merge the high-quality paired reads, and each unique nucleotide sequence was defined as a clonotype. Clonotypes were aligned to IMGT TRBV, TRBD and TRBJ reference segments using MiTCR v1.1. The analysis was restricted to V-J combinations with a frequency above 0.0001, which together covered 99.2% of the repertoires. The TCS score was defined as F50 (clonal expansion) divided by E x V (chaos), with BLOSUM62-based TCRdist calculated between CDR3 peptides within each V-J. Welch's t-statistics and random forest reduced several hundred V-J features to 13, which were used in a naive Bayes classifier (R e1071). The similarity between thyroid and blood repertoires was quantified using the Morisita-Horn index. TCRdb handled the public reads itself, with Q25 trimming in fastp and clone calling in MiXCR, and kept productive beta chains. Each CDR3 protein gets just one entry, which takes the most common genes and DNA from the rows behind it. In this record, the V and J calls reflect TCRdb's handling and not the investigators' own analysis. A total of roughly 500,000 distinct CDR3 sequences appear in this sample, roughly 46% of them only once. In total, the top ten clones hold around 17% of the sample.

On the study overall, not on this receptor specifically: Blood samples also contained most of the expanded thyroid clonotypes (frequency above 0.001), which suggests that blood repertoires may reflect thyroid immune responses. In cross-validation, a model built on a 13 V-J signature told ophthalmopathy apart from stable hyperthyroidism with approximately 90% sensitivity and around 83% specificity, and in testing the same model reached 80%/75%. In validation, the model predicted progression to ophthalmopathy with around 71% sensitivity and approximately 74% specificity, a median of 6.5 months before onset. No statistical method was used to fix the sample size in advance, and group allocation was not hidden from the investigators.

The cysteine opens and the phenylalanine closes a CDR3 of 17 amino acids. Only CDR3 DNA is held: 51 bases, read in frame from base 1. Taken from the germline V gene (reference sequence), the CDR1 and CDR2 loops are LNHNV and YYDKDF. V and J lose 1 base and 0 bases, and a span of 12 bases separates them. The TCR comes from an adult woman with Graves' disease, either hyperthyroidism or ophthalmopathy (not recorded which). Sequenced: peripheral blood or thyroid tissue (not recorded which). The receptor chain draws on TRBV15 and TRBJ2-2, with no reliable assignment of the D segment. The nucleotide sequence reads TGTGCCACCAGCAGAGCGGGTGGAGAATCGAACACCGGGGAGCTGTTTTTT. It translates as CATSRAGGESNTGELFF.